This T cell receptor (beta chain) derives from a study of T-cell reconstitution after alpha-beta-depleted transplantation in children. Study conclusions and caveats: By one year post-transplant, T-cell counts and diversity largely arose from T cells that were newly produced. As was reported, about two months after transplant, alpha-beta T cells came from several hundred expanded graft clones. Surviving recipient T cells and thymic progenitors underlay high day-60 TCRbeta diversity in some patients.

TCRbeta library construction was performed incorporating unique molecular identifiers. TCRdb reprocessed the PCR reads with MiXCR, giving one entry per CDR3 protein. The sample records about 980,000 distinct CDR3 sequences, less than 30% being singletons. Germline assignment: CDR1 SGHKS and CDR2 YYEKEE (reference sequence). Trimming cost V 0 bases and J 3 bases; bases outside gene matches: 5. This CDR3 has 16 residues. Remarks on this clonotype: Its target is not known.

This sample comprised PBMCs, mostly from graft donor cells, obtained 360 days after TCRalphabeta/CD19-depleted stem cell transplant. This TCR was sampled from a boy younger than two who had a stem cell transplant for SCID, so the T cells may come from the graft donor. This chain joins TRBV5-5 and TRBJ1-4, with 7 bases matching TRBD1. CDR3 protein: CASSLAGGRANEKLFF. The DNA of the CDR3 is TGTGCCAGCAGCTTGGCAGGGGGTCGGGCTAATGAAAAACTGTTTTTT.